Below, one T cell receptor (beta chain) is given with its context. This clonotype was seen more than once but under ten times. The specificity of this receptor is unknown. No base qualities exist here, and no much larger clone lies one base off it. Preparation of the library involved PCR. The instrument given in TCRdb is Illumina HiSeq 2500. To normalize quantification of the TCRbeta repertoire, the TCR libraries were built with molecular barcoding that relied on unique molecular identifiers. Starting from the raw public reads, TCRdb applied fastp trimming at Q25, assembled clones with MiXCR and retained in-frame beta chains. When rows share a CDR3 protein, they turn into one entry using the most common DNA and genes. The sample data list around 200,000 distinct CDR3 sequences, and around 8.4% of these were observed just once. About a third of the sample is in the top ten clones. The sample is drawn from a study of T-cell reconstitution after alpha-beta-depleted transplantation in children (dated by TCRdb to about 2016). About the study as a whole: Using TCR repertoire profiling, the study followed T-cell immune reconstitution in a quantitative way in children after TCRalphabeta/CD19-depleted allogeneic hematopoietic cell transplantation.

Here is what the overall study found, with its caveats: The high TCRbeta diversity at day 60 in some patients was ascribed to recipient T cells and intrathymic progenitors that had survived conditioning. The apparently early recovery of alphabetaT-cell counts about two months after transplant reportedly depended on only several hundred rapidly expanded clones that came from non-depleted graft cells. Hyperexpanded clone frequencies declined over subsequent months; after one year, T-cell counts and TCRbeta diversity were mostly attributed to newly produced T cells.

In the paper's terms, the treatment or condition label means: allogeneic hematopoietic cell transplantation with graft depleted of TCRalphabeta T cells and CD19 B cells. Transplant recipients were children who received TCRalphabeta/CD19-depleted allogeneic hematopoietic cell grafts. V lost 5 bases and J lost 6 bases; the stretch between them is 11 bases long. CDR3 length: 12 amino acids, cysteine to phenylalanine. Only the CDR3 region is kept as DNA, spanning 36 bases read in frame from base 1. CDR1 and CDR2 are read off the germline V gene as SGHTA and FQGNSA. The sequence was collected from a male patient under 10 years old who had a stem cell transplant for acute myeloid leukemia, so the T cells may come from the graft donor. The sequence joins TRBV7-2 to TRBJ2-7; no D segment can be confidently identified. The input for sequencing was PBMCs, mostly from graft donor cells, taken 360 days after TCRalphabeta/CD19-depleted stem cell transplant. This receptor has the CDR3 CASSPPEPEQYF. Read as DNA, the sequence is TGTGCCAGCAGCCCTCCGGAGCCCGAGCAGTACTTC.